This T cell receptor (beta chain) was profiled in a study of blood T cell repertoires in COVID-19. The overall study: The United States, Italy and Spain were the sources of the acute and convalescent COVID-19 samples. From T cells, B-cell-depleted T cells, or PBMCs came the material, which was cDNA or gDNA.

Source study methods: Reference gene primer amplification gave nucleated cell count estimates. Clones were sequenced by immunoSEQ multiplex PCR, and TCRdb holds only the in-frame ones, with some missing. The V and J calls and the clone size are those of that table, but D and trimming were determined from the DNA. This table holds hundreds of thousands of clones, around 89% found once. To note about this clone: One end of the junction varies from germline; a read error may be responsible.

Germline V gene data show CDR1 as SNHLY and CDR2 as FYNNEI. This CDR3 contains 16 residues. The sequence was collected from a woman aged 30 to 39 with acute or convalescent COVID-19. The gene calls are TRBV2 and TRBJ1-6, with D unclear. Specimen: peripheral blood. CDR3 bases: TGTGCCAGCAGTGACAGGCTCAGCTCCTATAATTCACTCCTCCACTTT. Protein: CASSDRLSSYNSLLHF.